This T cell receptor beta chain is drawn from a study of blood T cell repertoires in COVID-19. Per the germline V gene, CDR1 is SGHDN and CDR2 is FVKESK. Trimming removed 0 bases at V and 3 bases at J, with 16 bases between. The length of the CDR3 is 17 residues. TCRdb keeps only in-frame clones here, not all; method: immunoSEQ multiplex PCR. The data contain roughly 250,000 clones, approximately 83% of them singletons. A few counts support this clone. Which cohort a participant joined came from the clinical history participants gave. This chain links TRBV14 with TRBJ2-3, with D uncertain. Sequencing was carried out using PBMCs or T cells enriched from blood (not recorded which). The receptor's source is a woman in her thirties or forties with acute COVID-19. The CDR3 sequence is CASSQEVVVGATDTQYF. DNA for the CDR3: TGTGCCAGCAGCCAAGAAGTGGTGGTAGGAGCGACAGATACGCAGTATTTT.